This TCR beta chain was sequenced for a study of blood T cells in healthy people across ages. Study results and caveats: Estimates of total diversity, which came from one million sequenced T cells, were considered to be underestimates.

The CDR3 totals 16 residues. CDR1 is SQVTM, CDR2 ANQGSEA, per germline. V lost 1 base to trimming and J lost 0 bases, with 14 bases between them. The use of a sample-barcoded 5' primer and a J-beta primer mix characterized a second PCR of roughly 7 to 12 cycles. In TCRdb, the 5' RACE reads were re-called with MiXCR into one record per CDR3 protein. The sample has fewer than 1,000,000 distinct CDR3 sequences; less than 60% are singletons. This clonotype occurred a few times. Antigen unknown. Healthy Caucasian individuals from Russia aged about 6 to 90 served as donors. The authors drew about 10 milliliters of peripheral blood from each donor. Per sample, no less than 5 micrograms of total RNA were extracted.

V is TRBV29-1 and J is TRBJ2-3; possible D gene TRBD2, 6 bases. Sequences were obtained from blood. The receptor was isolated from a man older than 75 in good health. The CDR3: CSVEGNSGRSTDTQYF. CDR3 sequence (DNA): TGCAGCGTTGAAGGGAATAGCGGACGTAGCACAGATACGCAGTATTTT.